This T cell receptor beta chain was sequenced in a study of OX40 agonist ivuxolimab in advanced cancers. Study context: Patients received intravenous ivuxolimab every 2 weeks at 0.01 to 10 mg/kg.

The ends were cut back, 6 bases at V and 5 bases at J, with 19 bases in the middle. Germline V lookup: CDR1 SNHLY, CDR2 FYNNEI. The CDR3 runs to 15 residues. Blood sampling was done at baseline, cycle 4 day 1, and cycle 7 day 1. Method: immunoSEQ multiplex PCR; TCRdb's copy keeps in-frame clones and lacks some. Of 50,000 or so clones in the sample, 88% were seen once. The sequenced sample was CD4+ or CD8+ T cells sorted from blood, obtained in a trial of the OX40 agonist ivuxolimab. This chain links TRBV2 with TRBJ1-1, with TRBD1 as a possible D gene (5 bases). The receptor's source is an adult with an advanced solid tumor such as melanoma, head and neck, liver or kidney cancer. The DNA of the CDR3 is TGTGCCAGCAGCTGGTCGGGGGTCGGAGGGACTGAAGCTTTCTTT. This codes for CASSWSGVGGTEAFF.